The 8 T cell receptor beta chains below come from one sample, sequenced in a study of vaccination effects on CD4 cells after COVID-19 (dated by TCRdb to 2022 to 2024). Libraries were constructed by the immunoSEQ multiplex PCR assay. Held by TCRdb, this immuneACCESS table contains in-frame sequences only and omits some clones. Under half of the omission traces to an unresolved V gene where checked; the cause of the rest is unknown. This sample gives tens of thousands of clones in total; about 80% of them show up just once. About 1.2% of the sample goes to the ten largest clones. The ViraFEST assay stimulated PBMC with viral peptide pools and then used TCR sequencing to identify antigen-specific CD4+ T cell clonotypes by expansion. After more than 9 days of culture, CD4+ T cells were isolated with the EasySep CD4+ T cell isolation kit. Two doses of either the BNT162b2 or the mRNA-1273 mRNA SARS-CoV-2 vaccine were administered to participants.

No antigen is known for these receptors. Sequences were derived from CD4+ T cells from PBMCs cultured with HCoV-229E spike peptides, sampled after COVID-19 vaccination. Interpreted using the paper, the cell subset or site label stands for: HCoV-229E spike overlapping peptide pool stimulation. The receptors derive from a human donor who received a COVID-19 vaccine.

J is TRBJ1-5 and V is TRBV2; D possibly corresponds to TRBD1 (5 bases). Trimming took 1 base from V and 0 from J, leaving 7 bases between them. The CDR3 has 15 residues. Germline V gene lookup returns CDR1 SNHLY and CDR2 FYNNEI. CDR3 region: CASSEEGHSNQPQHF. DNA for the CDR3: TGTGCCAGCAGTGAAGAGGGGCATAGCAATCAGCCCCAGCATTTT.

The chain combines TRBV2 with TRBJ1-2; the match to TRBD1 covers 7 bases. V lost 6 bases and J lost 4; bases outside the gene matches: 11. The CDR3 consists of 15 residues. CDR1 and CDR2 (germline): SNHLY, FYNNEI. The CDR3 nucleotides read TGTGCCAGCAGGCTCAACGAGGGGGCGTTCTATGGCTACACCTTC. This encodes CASRLNEGAFYGYTF.

The chain combines TRBV4-2 with TRBJ1-1, with D possibly TRBD1 on 6 matching bases. CDR3 length: 13 residues. V lost 1 base to trimming and J lost 8 bases, with 11 bases between them. Germline V gene sequence: CDR1 LGHNA, CDR2 YNFKEQ. In DNA, the CDR3 is TGTGCCAGCAGCCAAGCAGGGGTCACGGAAGCTTTCTTT. Translated, it gives CASSQAGVTEAFF.

The chain couples TRBV10-3 to TRBJ2-3, with 16 bases fitting TRBD2. Germline V lookup: CDR1 ENHRY, CDR2 SYGVKD. This CDR3 is built from 18 residues. The junction had 8 bases not matched to a gene; V was cut back by 5 bases and J by 3 bases. The CDR3 region is CAISSGTSGGAGTDTQYF. In nucleotides, the CDR3 is TGTGCCATCAGTTCGGGGACTAGCGGGGGGGCCGGTACAGATACGCAGTATTTT.

The chain links TRBV28 to TRBJ1-6, with TRBD1 as a possible D gene (5 bases). Germline CDR1 is MDHEN and CDR2 is SYDVKM. The ends were cut back, 2 bases at V and 7 bases at J, with 9 bases in the middle. The CDR3 is 14 residues long. CDR3 amino acids: CASSLQGRNSPLHF. In DNA, the CDR3 is TGTGCCAGCAGTTTACAGGGACGAAATTCACCCCTCCACTTT.

This chain links TRBV5-1 with TRBJ2-5; D is unresolved. CDR1 and CDR2 from the germline V gene are SGHRS and YFSETQ. The CDR3 extends over 16 amino acids. Trimming pared 4 bases from V and 1 base from J, leaving 17 bases between. The CDR3 reads CASSTGHGVTQETQYF. DNA for the CDR3: TGCGCCAGCAGCACCGGTCATGGGGTCACCCAAGAGACCCAGTACTTC.

V usage is TRBV18 and J usage is TRBJ1-6, with 8 bases aligning to TRBD1. CDR1 and CDR2 from the germline V gene are KGHSH and LQKENI. V lost 0 bases and J lost 10; bases outside the gene matches: 5. This CDR3 region has 15 residues. CDR3 protein: CASSPPDREGSPLHF. The CDR3 region has the DNA TGTGCCAGCTCACCACCGGACAGGGAAGGCTCACCCCTCCACTTT.

This chain joins TRBV7-8 and TRBJ1-5; 10 bases are a match to TRBD1. This CDR3 region has 18 residues. CDR1 is SGHVS, CDR2 FQNEAQ, per germline. Trimming cost V 4 bases and J 0 bases; bases outside gene matches: 9. CDR3 amino acids: CASSYRGGQGRSNQPQHF. The CDR3 nucleotides are TGTGCCAGCAGCTACCGCGGGGGACAGGGGCGTAGCAATCAGCCCCAGCATTTT.